The present T cell receptor beta chain was sequenced within a study of technical replicates of blood from a few donors. Profiling relied on immunoSEQ multiplex PCR, and the TCRdb table lists in-frame clones only, not all of them. Counted here are 55,000 to 80,000 clones, 93% occurring once; the ten biggest clones make up 0.2% to 0.3%. V lost 4 bases to trimming and J lost 7 bases, with 10 bases between them. Per germline, CDR1 SEHNR and CDR2 FQNEAQ (reference sequence). The CDR3 has 12 amino acids. The chain joins TRBV7-9 to TRBJ1-1; tentatively, D is TRBD1 (5 bases). Sequencing was performed on T cells isolated from PBMCs. This TCR came from a human donor in good health. The CDR3 DNA reads as TGTGCCAGCAGCTCTCGGGGGGATGAAGCTTTCTTT. It yields the protein CASSSRGDEAFF.